This record concerns one T cell receptor beta chain sequence. The sample is drawn from a study of blood T cell repertoires in COVID-19. Study context: The cDNA or gDNA used as material had been derived from T cells, B-cell-depleted T cells, or PBMCs.

This CDR3 has 18 amino acids. Germline V gene sequence: CDR1 ENHRY, CDR2 SYGVKD. Trimming removed 6 bases from V and 0 bases from J; junction bases left unmatched: 10. Seattle enrolled patients during active infection and tracked them longitudinally. Source study methods: Amplification of reference gene primers provided the estimated nucleated cell counts. Assay: immunoSEQ multiplex PCR; the TCRdb copy retains only in-frame clones and omits some. The D gene and trimming were derived from the DNA, and the V and J assignments and clone size from that table. The data show approximately 180,000 clones, approximately 80% seen once.

This chain uses TRBV10-3 with TRBJ2-6; 8 bases are a match to TRBD1. This TCR was sampled from a woman older than 75 with COVID-19, enrolled during active disease. The sample consisted of peripheral blood. CDR3 region: CAIRGGTGRSSGANVLTF. CDR3 DNA: TGTGCCATCAGAGGGGGGACAGGTCGGAGCTCTGGGGCCAACGTCCTGACTTTC.